A single sample gave rise to the 23 T cell receptor beta chains below, sequenced in a study of OX40 agonist ivuxolimab in advanced cancers. Repertoires were generated with immunoSEQ multiplex PCR, while TCRdb's copy carries only in-frame clones and drops some. The sample includes roughly 110,000 clones, roughly 90% of them seen just once. Material: CD4+ or CD8+ T cells sorted from blood, obtained in a trial of the OX40 agonist ivuxolimab. Source of these receptors: an adult with an advanced solid tumor such as melanoma, head and neck, liver or kidney cancer.

The V gene is TRBV7-9, the J gene TRBJ1-2; TRBD1 aligns across 7 bases. V shed 5 bases and J 7 bases; nucleotides not matched to a gene: 13. Germline V gene lookup returns CDR1 SEHNR and CDR2 FQNEAQ (reference sequence). The CDR3 consists of 15 residues. CDR3 sequence: CASSLGDREWGGYTF. DNA of the CDR3: TGTGCCAGCAGCCTGGGCGACAGGGAATGGGGTGGCTACACCTTC.

The rearrangement uses TRBV30 and TRBJ2-1, with 11 bases identical to TRBD1. The CDR3 has 15 amino acids. The germline CDR1 and CDR2 sequences are GTSNPN and SVGIG (reference sequence). Trimming at V came to 0 bases and at J to 8 bases, leaving 6 bases not matched to a gene. In nucleotides, the CDR3 is TGTGCCTGGAGTGTAGGGACAGGGGGATACGATGAGCAGTTCTTC. This translates into CAWSVGTGGYDEQFF.

The CDR3 DNA reads as TGCAGCGTTGGAGGGGCATTGGGTGAAAAACTGTTTTTT. It codes for CSVGGALGEKLFF. The chain is built from TRBV29-1 and TRBJ1-4, with D perhaps matching TRBD1 (5 bases). Germline V gene lookup returns CDR1 SQVTM and CDR2 ANQGSEA. Trimming took off 4 bases at V and 7 bases at J, with 13 bases between the two ends. The CDR3 covers 13 residues.

V and J are TRBV10-3 and TRBJ1-1; D gene ambiguous. Trimming shortened V by 10 bases and J by 1 base, and 13 bases separated the two germline ends. The CDR3 runs 13 residues. CDR1 and CDR2 (germline): ENHRY, SYGVKD. For the CDR3, the DNA is TGTGCCACCACCGAGGGCACGAACACTGAAGCTTTCTTT. This translates into CATTEGTNTEAFF.

This rearrangement joins TRBV7-9 to TRBJ2-1, with D hard to call. The germline V gene has CDR1 SEHNR and CDR2 FQNEAQ (reference sequence). V was cut by 3 bases and J by 0 bases, with 6 bases left in between. The CDR3 has 14 residues. The CDR3 sequence is CASSLARSYNEQFF. Written as DNA, the CDR3 is TGTGCCAGCAGCTTGGCTCGCTCCTACAATGAGCAGTTCTTC.

This clone was seen a few times. The chain employs TRBV5-1 and TRBJ1-5; tentative D call: TRBD1 (5 bases). The V gene lost 4 bases and the J gene lost 4 bases, with 15 bases spanning the gap. Germline V lookup: CDR1 SGHRS, CDR2 YFSETQ. The CDR3 runs to 15 residues. The CDR3 loop is CASSQQPGSNQPQHF. As DNA, the CDR3 is TGCGCCAGCAGCCAGCAGCCAGGGTCTAATCAGCCCCAGCATTTT.

This rearrangement joins TRBV5-1 to TRBJ2-1, with 10 bases fitting TRBD1. The CDR3 covers 15 residues. Trimming removed 0 bases from V and 8 bases from J; junction bases left unmatched: 5. Per the germline V gene, CDR1 is SGHRS and CDR2 is YFSETQ. CDR3: CASSLGQGATDEQFF. In nucleotides, the CDR3 is TGCGCCAGCAGCTTGGGACAGGGGGCTACGGATGAGCAGTTCTTC. Full variable domain (rest looked up from reference TRBV5-1 and TRBJ2-1): KAGVTQTPRYLIKTRGQQVTLSCSPISGHRSVSWYQQTPGQGLQFLFEYFSETQRNKGNFPGRFSGRQFSNSRSEMNVSTLELGDSALYLCASSLGQGATDEQFFGPGTRLTVL.

The chain has TRBV25-1 and TRBJ1-1, with D possibly being TRBD1 (5 bases). The CDR3 is made up of 12 amino acids. Per germline, CDR1 MGHDK and CDR2 SYGVNS. V lost 4 bases and J 8 bases, leaving 11 bases between the germline ends. The CDR3: CASSGGTGEAFF. The CDR3, as DNA: TGTGCCAGCAGTGGGGGGACTGGAGAAGCTTTCTTT.

The chain employs TRBV5-1 and TRBJ2-7, with D unresolved. There are 16 residues in the CDR3. Germline V lookup: CDR1 SGHRS, CDR2 YFSETQ. The V gene lost 0 bases and the J gene lost 0 bases, with 13 bases spanning the gap. CDR3 coding DNA: TGCGCCAGCAGCTTGGTTGGGTCTCCCAGCTCCTACGAGCAGTACTTC. Translated, it gives CASSLVGSPSSYEQYF.

CDR3 sequence reads: CASSTIGGYTF. The DNA for the CDR3 is TGTGCCAGCAGCACTATCGGTGGCTACACCTTC. This chain connects TRBV25-1 to TRBJ1-2; D gene unclear. Germline CDR1 and CDR2: MGHDK and SYGVNS. The CDR3 has 11 residues. V was clipped by 6 bases and J by 7 bases, with 9 bases between them.

This clone was counted a few times. The chain combines TRBV9 with TRBJ1-1; D call uncertain. The germline V and J ends were trimmed by 0 bases and 5 bases, with 8 bases remaining between them. Per germline, CDR1 SGDLS and CDR2 YYNGEE. The CDR3 is 13 amino acids. This chain's CDR3 is CASSVAGSTEAFF. CDR3 DNA: TGTGCCAGCAGCGTAGCGGGGAGTACTGAAGCTTTCTTT.

CDR3 sequence: CASSSLGQGVYTGELFF. In nucleotides, the CDR3 is TGTGCCAGCAGCTCACTTGGACAGGGGGTTTACACCGGGGAGCTGTTTTTT. The chain combines TRBV5-8 with TRBJ2-2; 10 bases agree with TRBD1. The germline V gene encodes CDR1 SGHTS and CDR2 YDEGEE. Trimming took 3 bases from V and 3 from J; bases not matched to a gene: 8. This CDR3 spans 17 amino acids.

This rearrangement joins TRBV28 to TRBJ2-2; possibly TRBD1 for D (6 bases). The germline V and J ends were trimmed by 2 bases and 5 bases, with 9 bases remaining between them. CDR1 is MDHEN and CDR2 is SYDVKM in the germline V gene. This CDR3 spans 14 amino acids. The chain's CDR3 is CASSLIGGTGELFF. In DNA, the CDR3 is TGTGCCAGCAGTTTAATAGGGGGTACCGGGGAGCTGTTTTTT.

The chain combines TRBV4-2 with TRBJ1-5; D uncertain. CDR3 length: 17 residues. With 2 bases removed from V and 2 bases from J, the gap between germline ends came to 16 bases. Germline CDR1 reads LGHNA; CDR2 reads YNFKEQ. The CDR3, as DNA: TGTGCCAGCAGCCAACGACCCATTCCGGACGGCAATCAGCCCCAGCATTTT. This codes for CASSQRPIPDGNQPQHF.

The chain is built from TRBV30 and TRBJ2-1; TRBD2 matches at 12 bases. The CDR3 is 17 residues long. With 0 bases clipped from V and 5 bases from J, the junction kept 8 bases outside the gene matches. Germline V gives CDR1 GTSNPN, CDR2 SVGIG (reference sequence). For the CDR3, the DNA is TGTGCCTGGAGTGTACTATCTCTAGCGGGAGGGAACAATGAGCAGTTCTTC. It specifies CAWSVLSLAGGNNEQFF.

The V gene is TRBV28, the J gene TRBJ2-7, with 8 bases matching TRBD1. Looked up from germline, CDR1 is MDHEN and CDR2 is SYDVKM. Trimming at V came to 6 bases and at J to 0 bases, leaving 1 base not matched to a gene. The CDR3 runs 13 residues. The CDR3 coding sequence is TGTGCCAGCAGGACAGGGGTCTCCTACGAGCAGTACTTC. Protein product: CASRTGVSYEQYF.

The chain recombines TRBV9 with TRBJ1-5; 8 nucleotides agree with TRBD1. V dropped 3 bases and J dropped 6; count of bases not matched to a gene: 5. This CDR3 comprises 14 residues. Germline CDR1 and CDR2: SGDLS and YYNGEE. The CDR3 loop is CASSAGQGVQPQHF. CDR3 DNA sequence: TGTGCCAGCAGCGCCGGACAGGGTGTTCAGCCCCAGCATTTT.

This chain joins TRBV7-2 and TRBJ1-1, with D perhaps matching TRBD1 (6 bases). In germline, CDR1 is SGHTA, CDR2 FQGNSA. The CDR3 is 13 amino acids. Trimming left V 6 bases short and J 4 bases short, with 12 bases between. Here the CDR3 DNA reads TGTGCCAGCAGTACCACAGGGACCACTGAAGCTTTCTTT. Protein sequence: CASSTTGTTEAFF.

The chain carries TRBV30 and TRBJ1-2, with D possibly TRBD1 on 5 matching bases. Germline V gene lookup returns CDR1 GTSNPN and CDR2 SVGIG (reference sequence). The CDR3 is made up of 12 amino acids. V was cut by 4 bases and J by 2 bases, with 8 bases left in between. The CDR3 sequence is CAWNEGNYGYTF. DNA for the CDR3: TGTGCCTGGAATGAGGGGAACTATGGCTACACCTTC.

The chain carries TRBV28 and TRBJ2-1, with 9 bases matching TRBD2. CDR3 length: 18 residues. The V gene end was trimmed by 3 bases and the J gene end by 7 bases; junction bases not matched to a gene: 16. Germline V lookup: CDR1 MDHEN, CDR2 SYDVKM. The CDR3 DNA follows: TGTGCCAGCAGTTTCCCGAAGCTAGCGGGAACGTTAGAGAATGAGCAGTTCTTC. Its translation is CASSFPKLAGTLENEQFF.

The genes are TRBV4-3 and TRBJ2-2; D is unclear. Germline V gives CDR1 LGHNA, CDR2 YSLEER. Trimming removed 0 bases at V and 5 bases at J, with 10 bases between. The CDR3 runs 15 residues. The CDR3 coding sequence is TGCGCCAGCAGCCAAGAACAAAGAGCGACCGGGGAGCTGTTTTTT. Translating gives CASSQEQRATGELFF.

V is TRBV27 and J is TRBJ2-7; tentatively, D is TRBD1 (7 bases). There are 14 residues in the CDR3. The V end was cut by 3 bases, the J end by 5 bases, with 14 bases between. The germline V gene has CDR1 MNHEY and CDR2 SMNVEV (reference sequence). CDR3 sequence reads: CASSFNRGLHEQYF. CDR3 bases: TGTGCCAGCAGTTTTAACAGGGGACTGCACGAGCAGTACTTC.

In this sample, this clone turned up a few times. The chain has TRBV6-5 and TRBJ2-7; D remains unclear. V dropped 7 bases and J dropped 2 bases, with 9 bases sitting between them. CDR3 size: 12 residues. Germline V gene sequence: CDR1 MNHEY, CDR2 SVGAGI. CDR3 nucleotide sequence: TGTGCCAGCATCGGCCGGGCCTACGAGCAGTACTTC. Its translation is CASIGRAYEQYF.